Listed below are T cell receptor beta chains from one sample, sequenced in a study of cytomegalovirus exposure and HLA in healthy donors. TCRdb's copy holds only in-frame clones and misses some; the assay was immunoSEQ multiplex PCR. The sample lists some 71,000 clones, about two thirds seen once, with less than 10% in the top ten. Sequenced sample: PBMCs. Receptor source: a woman aged 50 to 65 in good health and CMV-seropositive. CDR3s include the opening cysteine and the closing phenylalanine or tryptophan. The D gene is left open where the match is weak. The listing skips clone size in some rows; elsewhere it reads once, few, many or a size class.

j_call clone_size d_call v_call cdr3_aa cdr3_nt
TRBJ1-6 NA NA TRBV7-9 CSSSFFGTVDSPLHF TGTTCCAGCAGCTTTTTCGGGACTGTGGATTCACCCCTCCACTTT
TRBJ2-2 NA NA TRBV29-1 CSVGPTISGELFF TGCAGCGTTGGTCCAACTATCAGCGGGGAGCTGTTTTTT
TRBJ1-2 NA NA TRBV5-6 CASSKEGSYGYTF TGTGCCAGCAGTAAAGAGGGCTCCTATGGCTACACCTTC
TRBJ2-1 few TRBD2 TRBV5-1 CASSSSGGASHNEQFF TGCGCCAGCAGCTCCTCCGGGGGGGCGAGTCACAATGAGCAGTTCTTC
TRBJ2-7 NA NA TRBV4-1 CASSPAGLSYEQYF TGCGCCAGCAGCCCGGCGGGTCTCTCCTACGAGCAGTACTTC
TRBJ1-2 NA NA TRBV4-1 CASRLTTDGYGYTF TGCGCCAGCAGGCTAACGACAGACGGATATGGCTACACCTTC
TRBJ2-7 few TRBD1 TRBV7-6 CASSLAGQGPYEQYF TGTGCCAGCAGCTTAGCGGGACAGGGACCCTACGAGCAGTACTTC
TRBJ2-6 NA NA TRBV9 CASSSRARGSSGANVLTF TGTGCCAGCAGCTCACGGGCCCGGGGGAGCTCTGGGGCCAACGTCCTGACTTTC
TRBJ2-7 NA TRBD2 TRBV7-9 CASSLTSGTYEQYF TGTGCCAGCAGCTTGACTAGCGGGACCTACGAGCAGTACTTC
TRBJ1-2 NA NA TRBV6-5 CASRRAINNYGYTF TGTGCCAGCAGGCGGGCGATTAACAACTATGGCTACACCTTC